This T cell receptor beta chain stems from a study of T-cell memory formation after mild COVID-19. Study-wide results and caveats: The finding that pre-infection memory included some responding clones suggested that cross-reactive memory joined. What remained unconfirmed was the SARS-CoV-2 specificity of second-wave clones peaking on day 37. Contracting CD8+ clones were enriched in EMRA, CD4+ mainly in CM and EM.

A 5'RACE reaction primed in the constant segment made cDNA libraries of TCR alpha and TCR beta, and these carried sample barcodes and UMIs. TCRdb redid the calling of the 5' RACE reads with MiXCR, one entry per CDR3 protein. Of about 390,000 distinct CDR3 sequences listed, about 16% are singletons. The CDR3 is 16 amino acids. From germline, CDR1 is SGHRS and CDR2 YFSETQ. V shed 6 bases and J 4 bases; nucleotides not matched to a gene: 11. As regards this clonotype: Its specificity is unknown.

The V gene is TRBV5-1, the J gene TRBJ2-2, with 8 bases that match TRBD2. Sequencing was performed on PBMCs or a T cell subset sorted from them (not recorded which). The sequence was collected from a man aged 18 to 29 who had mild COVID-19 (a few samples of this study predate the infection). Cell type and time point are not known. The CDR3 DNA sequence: TGCGCCAGCATTCCGTCGGGGGGGCCGTTCACCGGGGAGCTGTTTTTT. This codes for CASIPSGGPFTGELFF.